This is a list of T cell receptor beta chains from one sample in a study of blood T cell repertoires in COVID-19. This table comes from immunoSEQ multiplex PCR, and its TCRdb copy is limited to in-frame clones, with some not included. The table records hundreds of thousands of clones, 90% to 95% of them present only once. Material for sequencing was peripheral blood. These receptors all come from a woman aged 18-30 years who had recovered from COVID-19. The CDR3 runs from the conserved cysteine through the conserved F or W. Each record gives: clone size, J gene, D gene, V gene, CDR3 DNA, CDR3 protein. A D gene is named only where the DNA matches it firmly. Not every row has a clone size; where given, it reads once, few, many or a size class.

NA | TRBJ1-5 | NA | TRBV5-8 | TGTGCCAGCGCAAGGAACGAGGGTAGCAATCAGCCCCAGCATTTT | CASARNEGSNQPQHF
NA | TRBJ2-1 | NA | TRBV2 | TGTGCCAGCAGTCCTCACACTGGGCGCAATGAGCAGTTCTTC | CASSPHTGRNEQFF
NA | TRBJ2-2 | TRBD1 | TRBV5-1 | TGCGCCAGCAGCTTGGCCTATAACAGGGGGCTTATCGGGGAGCTGTTTTTT | CASSLAYNRGLIGELFF
NA | TRBJ1-3 | TRBD1 | TRBV6-5 | TGTGCCAGCAAAGGCGGGGACAGGGGAAACACCATATATTTT | CASKGGDRGNTIYF
NA | TRBJ2-3 | NA | TRBV6-2/TRBV6-3 | TGTGCCAGCAGCCCGGGGGCCTCCCCGATACATTTT | CASSPGASPIHF
NA | TRBJ2-2 | TRBD2 | TRBV19 | TGTGCCAGTAGGCTAGCGGGCCCCACCGGGGAGCTGTTTTTT | CASRLAGPTGELFF
NA | TRBJ1-2 | NA | TRBV20-1 | TGCAGTGCTAGAGATCTCGGGGGCTACACCTTC | CSARDLGGYTF
NA | TRBJ2-1 | NA | TRBV6-6 | TGTGCCAGCAGTGTCGACAGGTTCTACAATGAGCAGTTCTTC | CASSVDRFYNEQFF
NA | TRBJ1-5 | NA | TRBV4-1 | TGCGCCAGCAGCCAAGATCCGGTACAGCCCCAGCATTTT | CASSQDPVQPQHF
NA | TRBJ1-1 | NA | TRBV18 | TGTGCCAGCTCACCCCGGGGGGAGGTGAACACTGAAGCTTTCTTT | CASSPRGEVNTEAFF
NA | TRBJ1-1 | TRBD1 | TRBV10-3 | TGTGCCATCAGTGTCGGCCGGGACAGACCTGAAGCTTTCTTT | CAISVGRDRPEAFF
few | TRBJ2-2 | TRBD1 | TRBV30 | TGTGCCTGGAGACCAAACAGGGGCACCGGGGAGCTGTTTTTT | CAWRPNRGTGELFF
NA | TRBJ1-6 | TRBD1 | TRBV11-3 | TGTGCCAGCAGCTTGACAGGGATCGAGTCACCCCTCCACTTT | CASSLTGIESPLHF
NA | TRBJ2-1 | TRBD1 | TRBV5-1 | TGCGCCAGCAGCTGGGGGACAGGGGGCCATGAGCAGTTCTTC | CASSWGTGGHEQFF
NA | TRBJ2-3 | TRBD1 | TRBV7-2 | TGTGCCAGCAGCTTAGTTGTTGGGACAGGACCATATAGCACAGATACGCAGTATTTT | CASSLVVGTGPYSTDTQYF
once | TRBJ1-2 | TRBD1 | TRBV4-3 | TGCGCCAGCAGCCAAGGTGGGACAGGTGGCTACACCTTC | CASSQGGTGGYTF
NA | TRBJ1-2 | NA | TRBV6-5 | TGTGCCAGCAGTTACGGCGGAGCCTACTATGGCTACACCTTC | CASSYGGAYYGYTF
NA | TRBJ2-1 | TRBD2 | TRBV6-2/TRBV6-3 | TGTGCCAGCAGTTACTTAGCGGGAGCTCCGTACAGCAATGAGCAGTTCTTC | CASSYLAGAPYSNEQFF
NA | TRBJ2-1 | TRBD2 | TRBV27 | TGTGCCAGCAGAAAGTCGGGGACTACTAACAATGAGCAGTTCTTC | CASRKSGTTNNEQFF
NA | TRBJ2-2 | TRBD2 | TRBV2 | TGTGCCAGCAGTTTTAGCGGGAGCGGGACCGGGGAGCTGTTTTTT | CASSFSGSGTGELFF